The clone carrying this T cell receptor beta chain has more than one count but fewer than ten. Its antigen is not known. The protocol was immunoSEQ multiplex PCR, while the TCRdb copy is restricted to in-frame clones and leaves out a portion. The data show around 160,000 clones, with around 92% seen just once and 1% to 1.5% held by the top ten. These data belong to a study of T cell responses to AZD1222 COVID-19 vaccine. General observations from the study: The span of vaccine-associated CD4 TCRs extended across spike, with dominance at 160-218 and 743-854.

The CDR3 runs to 16 residues. Per germline, CDR1 SGHNT and CDR2 YENEEA. V dropped 5 bases and J dropped 3; count of bases not matched to a gene: 8. The input for sequencing was peripheral blood, taken 28 days after the second AZD1222 dose. This clonotype was sampled from an adult who received the AZD1222 COVID-19 vaccine. The V and J genes are TRBV11-3 and TRBJ2-2; TRBD2 agrees at 8 bases. The CDR3 DNA reads TGTGCCAGCAGCCTCCGGGGGGGCTCCTACACCGGGGAGCTGTTTTTT. Amino acids: CASSLRGGSYTGELFF.